This entry features one T cell receptor (beta chain) sequence. The target antigen is unknown. The entry originates in a study of beta chain features in type 1 diabetes. About the study: Examination spanned around 110 million sorted cells from all samples.

Of the isolated RNA, all was reverse transcribed, and so the sequenced material was expressed TCRB transcripts. Assay used: immunoSEQ multiplex PCR; TCRdb lists only in-frame clones, some missing. The data show about 260,000 clones, about 63% seen once. With 7 bases removed from V and 4 bases from J, the gap between germline ends came to 17 bases. Germline V CDR1 and CDR2: SNHLY, FYNNEI. There are 14 residues in the CDR3. Points from the study as a whole: Patients with type 1 diabetes showed fewer VDJ junction insertions and more deletions.

This chain connects TRBV2 to TRBJ2-7; possible D gene TRBD1, 6 bases. The origin of this receptor is a man aged 25-40 years in good health. Sequencing was performed on naive CD4+ T cells from blood. The CDR3: CASINPGQAYEQYF. The CDR3 DNA reads TGTGCCAGCATAAACCCGGGACAAGCATACGAGCAGTACTTC.